This record covers a single T cell receptor beta chain. Its specific antigen is unknown. Base quality data are lacking; no much larger clone is found one base away. Receptor amplification or capture employed the immunoSEQ multiplex PCR assay. From the authors' description of their analysis: To diagnose cytomegalovirus status from the catalog of TCR beta chain sequences, a statistical classification framework was built. Sourced from immuneACCESS, this table was stored by TCRdb with only in-frame sequences that have V and J called. A share of the clones is absent; for the studies checked, an unresolved V gene accounts for under half, and the remainder has no known explanation. The DNA was the basis for D and trimming; V, J and clone size are from that table. This sample is represented by more than 250,000 clones; less than 95% of them were singletons. The ten largest clonotypes hold approximately 3% of the sample.

The data are from a study of cytomegalovirus exposure and HLA in healthy donors (dated 2017 in TCRdb). As for the study more broadly: According to a later analysis, the roughly 120 validation repertoires were produced on the same platform as the 666 repertoires of the first cohort. The study aimed to test whether cataloging public T cell receptors could reveal signatures of past pathogen exposure. A separate validation cohort of 90 to 150 different subjects was used in addition to the roughly 700-subject first cohort. To predict cytomegalovirus infection status, the study brought together high-throughput TCR immunosequencing, statistical association of individual TCRs with disease status, and machine learning.

Separate from the roughly 660-subject first cohort, the validation cohort of 95 to 150 subjects was the group to which the donors belonged. Reading from cysteine to phenylalanine, the CDR3 counts 14 amino acids. The sequence is cut down to CDR3 DNA, 42 bases in frame from base 1. V is pruned by 6 bases and J by 6 bases, leaving 7 bases of the junction without a gene match. CDR1 and CDR2 are read off the germline V gene (reference sequence) as SEHNR and FQNEAQ. What the work shows at the level of the full study, not this receptor alone: The study gave a list of 150 to 200 TCR beta chains associated with cytomegalovirus. Subsequent analysis determined that TCRs grouped into clusters in the first cohort also showed a tendency toward co-occurrence across the 120 or so validation repertoires, and 85% to 95% of cluster scores exceeded 0. It was suggested by the authors that the approach could potentially be generalized to other disease states and immunological phenotypes. The classifier was reported to diagnose cytomegalovirus status with high specificity and sensitivity in both the original cohort and the validation cohort. Three of the identified cytomegalovirus-associated TCR beta chains were confirmed in vitro to be specific for cytomegalovirus antigens. Most TCR sequences were observed very rarely across donors, whereas some public TCRs were present in many individuals. A later analysis had no HLA typing for the validation cohort, so co-occurrence there was scored across all 110 or so repertoires.

This receptor was obtained from a young woman in good health and CMV-seronegative. The chain employs TRBV7-9 and TRBJ2-1, with 8 middle bases fitting TRBD2. The sequenced sample was PBMCs. The CDR3 in this case is CASRTGLGVNEQFF. The sequence in DNA is TGTGCCAGCAGGACGGGACTAGGGGTCAATGAGCAGTTCTTC.